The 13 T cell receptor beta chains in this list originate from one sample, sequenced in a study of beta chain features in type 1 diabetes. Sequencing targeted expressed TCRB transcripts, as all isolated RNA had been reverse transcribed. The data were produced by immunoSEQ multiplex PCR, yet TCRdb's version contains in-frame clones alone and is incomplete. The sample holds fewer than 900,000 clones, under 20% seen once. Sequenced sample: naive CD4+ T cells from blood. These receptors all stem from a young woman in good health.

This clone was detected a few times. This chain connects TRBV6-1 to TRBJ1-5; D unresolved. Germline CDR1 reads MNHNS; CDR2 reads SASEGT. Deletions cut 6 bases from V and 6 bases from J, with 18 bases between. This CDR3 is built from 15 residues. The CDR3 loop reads CASRGWELGGQPQHF. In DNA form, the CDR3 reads TGTGCCAGCAGGGGTTGGGAGTTGGGAGGTCAGCCCCAGCATTTT.

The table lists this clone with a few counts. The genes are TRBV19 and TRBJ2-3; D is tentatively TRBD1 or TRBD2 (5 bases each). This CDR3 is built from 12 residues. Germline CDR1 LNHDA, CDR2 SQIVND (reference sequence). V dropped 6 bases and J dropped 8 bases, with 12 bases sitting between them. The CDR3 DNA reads TGTGCCAGTAGGGGGGAGAGTGTTACGCAGTATTTT. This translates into CASRGESVTQYF.

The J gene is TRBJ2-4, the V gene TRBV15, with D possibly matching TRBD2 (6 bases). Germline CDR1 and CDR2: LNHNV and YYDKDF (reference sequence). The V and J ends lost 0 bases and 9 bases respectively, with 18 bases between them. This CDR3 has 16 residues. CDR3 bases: TGTGCCACCAGCAGAGATGTGAGATACTCCGGGGGCATTCAGTACTTC. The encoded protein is CATSRDVRYSGGIQYF.

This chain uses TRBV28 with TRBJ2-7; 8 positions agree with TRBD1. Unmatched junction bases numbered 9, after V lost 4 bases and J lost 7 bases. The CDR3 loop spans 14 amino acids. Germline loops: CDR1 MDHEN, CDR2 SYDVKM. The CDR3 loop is CASSSPQGALEQYF. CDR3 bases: TGTGCCAGCAGTTCCCCTCAGGGGGCGCTTGAGCAGTACTTC. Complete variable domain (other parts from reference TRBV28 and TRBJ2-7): DVKVTQSSRYLVKRTGEKVFLECVQDMDHENMFWYRQDPGLGLRLIYFSYDVKMKEKGDIPEGYSVSREKKERFSLILESASTNQTSMYLCASSSPQGALEQYFGPGTRLTVT.

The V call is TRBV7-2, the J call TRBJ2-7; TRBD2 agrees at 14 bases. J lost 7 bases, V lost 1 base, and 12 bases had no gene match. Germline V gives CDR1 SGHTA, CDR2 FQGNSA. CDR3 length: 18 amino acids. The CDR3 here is CASSLGPALGLAGDEQYF. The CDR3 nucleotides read TGTGCCAGCAGCTTAGGACCTGCCCTGGGACTAGCGGGAGATGAGCAGTACTTC. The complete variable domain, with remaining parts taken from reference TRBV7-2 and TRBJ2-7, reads GAGVSQSPSNKVTEKGKDVELRCDPISGHTALYWYRQSLGQGLEFLIYFQGNSAPDKSGLPSDRFSAERTGGSVSTLTIQRTQQEDSAVYLCASSLGPALGLAGDEQYFGPGTRLTVT.

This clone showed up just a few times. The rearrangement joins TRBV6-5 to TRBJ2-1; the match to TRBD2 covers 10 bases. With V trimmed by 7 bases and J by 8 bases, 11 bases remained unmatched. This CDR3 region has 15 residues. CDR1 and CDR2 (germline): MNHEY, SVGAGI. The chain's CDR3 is CASTTRSSGSYEQFF. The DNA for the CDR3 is TGTGCCAGCACCACACGATCTAGCGGGAGCTATGAGCAGTTCTTC.

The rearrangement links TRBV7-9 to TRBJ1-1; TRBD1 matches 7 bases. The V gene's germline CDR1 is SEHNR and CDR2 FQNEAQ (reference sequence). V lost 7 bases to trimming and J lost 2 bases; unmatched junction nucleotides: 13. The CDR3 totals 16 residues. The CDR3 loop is CASTGTGVNINTEAFF. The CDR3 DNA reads TGTGCCAGCACTGGTACAGGGGTAAACATTAACACTGAAGCTTTCTTT.

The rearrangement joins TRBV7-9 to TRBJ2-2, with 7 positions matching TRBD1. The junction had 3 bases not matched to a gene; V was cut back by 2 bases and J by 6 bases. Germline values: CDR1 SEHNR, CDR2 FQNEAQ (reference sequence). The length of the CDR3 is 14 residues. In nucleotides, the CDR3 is TGTGCCAGCAGCTTACTAACAGGGGCCGGGGAGCTGTTTTTT. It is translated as CASSLLTGAGELFF.

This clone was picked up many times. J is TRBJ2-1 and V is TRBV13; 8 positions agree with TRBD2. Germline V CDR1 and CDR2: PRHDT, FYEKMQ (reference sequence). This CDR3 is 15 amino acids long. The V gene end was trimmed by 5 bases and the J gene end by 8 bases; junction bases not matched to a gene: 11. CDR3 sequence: CASSLAGPLLDEQFF. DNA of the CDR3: TGTGCCAGCAGCCTAGCGGGCCCCTTACTCGATGAGCAGTTCTTC.

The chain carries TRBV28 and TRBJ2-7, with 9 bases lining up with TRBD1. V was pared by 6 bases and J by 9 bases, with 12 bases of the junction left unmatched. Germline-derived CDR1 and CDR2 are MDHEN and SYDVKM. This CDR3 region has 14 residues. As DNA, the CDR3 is TGTGCCAGCAGCCCACTGGGACAGGGATTTTCGCAGTACTTC. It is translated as CASSPLGQGFSQYF.

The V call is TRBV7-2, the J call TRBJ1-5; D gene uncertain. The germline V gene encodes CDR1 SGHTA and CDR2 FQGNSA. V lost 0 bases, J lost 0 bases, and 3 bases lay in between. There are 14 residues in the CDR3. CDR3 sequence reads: CASSLAVSNQPQHF. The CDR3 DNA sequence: TGTGCCAGCAGCTTAGCGGTTAGCAATCAGCCCCAGCATTTT.

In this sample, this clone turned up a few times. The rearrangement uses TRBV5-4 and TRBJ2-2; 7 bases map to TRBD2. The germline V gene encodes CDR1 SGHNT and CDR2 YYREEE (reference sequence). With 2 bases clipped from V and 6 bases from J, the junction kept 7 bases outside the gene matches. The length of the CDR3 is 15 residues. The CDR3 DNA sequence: TGTGCCAGCAGCTTCGGTAGCGCGGGAGCCGGGGAGCTGTTTTTT. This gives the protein CASSFGSAGAGELFF.

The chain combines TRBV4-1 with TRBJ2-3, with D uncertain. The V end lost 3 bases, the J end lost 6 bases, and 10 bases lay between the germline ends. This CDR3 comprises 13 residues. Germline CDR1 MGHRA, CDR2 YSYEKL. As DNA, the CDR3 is TGCGCCAGCAGCCAGGACGATAGGGATACGCAGTATTTT. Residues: CASSQDDRDTQYF.